A selection of T cell receptor beta chains follows, all from one sample in a study of identical twins. TCRdb redid the calling of the 5' RACE reads with MiXCR, one entry per CDR3 protein. The table records 350,000 to 450,000 distinct CDR3 sequences, approximately 18% of them present only once. The sequenced sample was naive T cells sorted from blood. The receptors here all came from a man in his fifties in good health. The CDR3 runs from the conserved cysteine through the conserved F or W. A D gene is named only where the DNA matches it firmly. Only part of the rows carry a size: once, few, many, or a class if the clone is expanded.

V gene	J gene	clone size	D gene	CDR3 protein	CDR3 DNA
TRBV2	TRBJ2-7	.	TRBD1	CASKDRVGEQYF	TGTGCCAGCAAAGACAGGGTCGGCGAGCAGTACTTC
TRBV6-2/TRBV6-3	TRBJ2-7	few	TRBD2	CASRKTLAGIYEQYF	TGTGCCAGCAGAAAGACTCTAGCGGGGATCTACGAGCAGTACTTC
TRBV18	TRBJ2-7	few	.	CASSPTGFEQYF	TGTGCCAGCTCACCCACAGGGTTCGAGCAGTACTTC
TRBV10-3	TRBJ2-3	.	TRBD2	CAISESLAEGTDTQYF	TGTGCCATCAGTGAGTCTCTAGCGGAAGGGACAGATACGCAGTATTTT
TRBV18	TRBJ1-1	few	TRBD1	CASSRDSTEAFF	TGTGCCAGCTCTCGGGACAGCACTGAAGCTTTCTTT
TRBV5-1	TRBJ2-5	.	.	CASSQIQETQYF	TGCGCCAGCAGCCAGATCCAAGAGACCCAGTACTTC
TRBV20-1	TRBJ2-7	.	.	CSASRPGTSYEQYF	TGCAGTGCTAGTCGTCCCGGGACCTCCTACGAGCAGTACTTC
TRBV20-1	TRBJ2-4	.	TRBD2	CSSIPIAGGAKNIQYF	TGCAGTTCCATACCGATAGCGGGAGGAGCCAAAAACATTCAGTACTTC
TRBV27	TRBJ2-7	.	.	CASSPTGLYEQYF	TGTGCCAGCAGTCCAACAGGGCTCTACGAGCAGTACTTC
TRBV6-2/TRBV6-3	TRBJ1-2	.	.	CASSYKDYYYGYTF	TGTGCCAGCAGTTACAAGGATTATTACTATGGCTACACCTTC
TRBV6-2/TRBV6-3	TRBJ1-5	few	.	CASSQGTLPQHF	TGTGCCAGCAGTCAAGGGACACTTCCCCAGCATTTT
TRBV24-1	TRBJ2-1	.	TRBD2	CATSDPLAGGLSEQFF	TGTGCCACCAGTGACCCACTAGCGGGGGGCCTCAGTGAGCAGTTCTTC
TRBV7-9	TRBJ1-2	few	TRBD1	CASSQGQGSPHYGYTF	TGTGCCAGCAGCCAAGGACAGGGGAGCCCCCACTATGGCTACACCTTC
TRBV27	TRBJ2-1	few	TRBD1	CASSSRRDRGTRQPYNEQFF	TGTGCCAGCAGTTCTAGACGGGACAGGGGGACTAGGCAGCCTTACAATGAGCAGTTCTTC
TRBV20-1	TRBJ1-5	few	.	CSARGRGISNQPQHF	TGCAGTGCTAGGGGACGTGGGATCAGCAATCAGCCCCAGCATTTT
TRBV5-1	TRBJ2-7	many	TRBD1	CASSSGTGRSEQYF	TGCGCCAGCAGCTCCGGGACAGGTCGCTCCGAGCAGTACTTC
TRBV7-9	TRBJ1-1	few	.	CAGEGGRAEAFF	TGTGCCGGAGAGGGGGGGAGGGCTGAAGCTTTCTTT
TRBV4-3	TRBJ2-5	.	.	CASSQGYQETQYF	TGCGCCAGCAGCCAAGGTTACCAAGAGACCCAGTACTTC
TRBV7-2	TRBJ2-5	.	.	CAAAETPPGTQYF	TGTGCCGCAGCCGAGACGCCCCCCGGGACCCAGTACTTC
TRBV20-1	TRBJ2-7	.	.	CGAREGSSYEQYF	TGCGGTGCTAGAGAGGGGTCCTCCTACGAGCAGTACTTC
TRBV4-2	TRBJ2-7	few	TRBD2	CASSQHSGISGDYEQYF	TGTGCCAGCAGCCAACATAGCGGGATATCTGGGGACTACGAGCAGTACTTC
TRBV29-1	TRBJ2-3	.	.	CSVEDLGQTSTDTQYF	TGCAGCGTTGAAGATCTTGGACAGACAAGCACAGATACGCAGTATTTT
TRBV7-2	TRBJ2-1	.	.	CASSLNPVPGNEQFF	TGTGCCAGCAGCCTCAACCCCGTCCCCGGCAATGAGCAGTTCTTC
TRBV29-1	TRBJ1-1	many	.	CSVDRRGTEAFF	TGCAGCGTTGACCGCAGGGGCACTGAAGCTTTCTTT
TRBV12-3/TRBV12-4	TRBJ2-7	.	.	CASTATGISYEQYF	TGTGCCAGCACCGCGACCGGGATCTCCTACGAGCAGTACTTC
TRBV20-1	TRBJ1-2	.	.	CSARVGYYGYTF	TGCAGTGCTAGAGTAGGTTACTATGGCTACACCTTC
TRBV7-2	TRBJ2-4	few	.	CASSLVAGQDIQYF	TGTGCCAGCAGCTTAGTGGCGGGACAAGACATTCAGTACTTC
TRBV6-1	TRBJ2-2	.	.	CASSEAGELFF	TGTGCCAGCAGTGAGGCCGGGGAGCTGTTTTTT
TRBV6-5	TRBJ1-3	few	.	CASSYPDISNTIYF	TGTGCCAGCAGTTACCCGGACATTTCGAACACCATATATTTT